What follows is one T cell receptor beta chain and its context. CDR3 size: 12 residues. V was trimmed by 3 bases and J by 8 bases, leaving 13 bases between them. Germline V gives CDR1 SQVTM, CDR2 ANQGSEA. These data are taken from a study of T cells in tuberculosis. TCRdb's table, derived via immunoSEQ multiplex PCR, lists solely in-frame clones and lacks some. Of some 20,000 clones in the sample, 75% to 90% are singletons; the top ten hold roughly 14%. This sequence originates from a donor aged 10-35 years with latent tuberculosis or without tuberculosis infection. The genes are TRBV29-1 and TRBJ1-2; unclear D gene. The sequenced sample was PBMCs. The CDR3 DNA reads TGCAGCGTTGACCGAGGGCGGGTAGGCTACACCTTC. Amino acids: CSVDRGRVGYTF.